These 19 T cell receptor beta chains share one sample of origin, sequenced in a study of CD8+CD57+ T cells in acquired aplastic anemia. Selection for sequencing was limited to patients who had shown CD8+CD57+ cell expansion by flow cytometry. Genomic DNA templated the TCR beta VDJ and CDR3 profiling. One entry per CDR3 protein results from TCRdb running MiXCR on the reads. The repertoire holds about 190,000 distinct CDR3 sequences, with approximately 50% as singletons. Sequenced material: sorted CD4+, CD8+, or CD8+CD57+ T cells (not recorded which) from PBMCs. Every receptor here comes from a human donor with aplastic anemia.

The chain recombines TRBV5-1 with TRBJ2-7, with unresolved D. CDR3 length equals 13 residues. Trimming shortened V by 0 bases and J by 5 bases, and 9 bases separated the two germline ends. CDR1 is SGHRS and CDR2 is YFSETQ in the germline V gene. The DNA for the CDR3 is TGCGCCAGCAGCTTGGGCGCAGTCCACGAGCAGTACTTC. Protein product: CASSLGAVHEQYF.

This clonotype has just a few counts. The gene calls are TRBV5-1 and TRBJ1-1; perhaps TRBD1 as D (5 bases). Germline assignment: CDR1 SGHRS and CDR2 YFSETQ. V shed 2 bases and J shed 2 bases, with 22 bases lying between them. This CDR3 is 18 amino acids long. The CDR3 coding sequence is TGCGCCAGCAGCTTTTCCTCCCACCCGGCAGGGATAAACACTGAAGCTTTCTTT. It codes for CASSFSSHPAGINTEAFF.

This clonotype was picked up a small number of times. This chain connects TRBV25-1 to TRBJ1-4, with D unclear. Germline V CDR1 and CDR2: MGHDK, SYGVNS. CDR3 length: 14 amino acids. V was clipped by 5 bases and J by 8 bases, with 15 bases between them. DNA for the CDR3: TGTGCCAGCAGTACAGAGGGAAGAAGGGAAAAACTGTTTTTT. This translates into CASSTEGRREKLFF.

As to this clonotype: A much larger clone sits a single nucleotide away, making a read error possible. This chain joins TRBV5-1 and TRBJ2-2; D may be TRBD1 or TRBD2 (5 bases each). The CDR3 contains 15 residues. Germline V CDR1 and CDR2: SGHRS, YFSETQ. Written as DNA, the CDR3 is TGCGCCAGCAGCTTGGGTCAGGGAACGACCGGGGAGCCGTTTTTT. Translation gives CASSLGQGTTGEPFF.

This clonotype was picked up many times. The chain couples TRBV7-2 to TRBJ1-5; 11 positions match TRBD1. Germline CDR1 is SGHTA and CDR2 is FQGNSA. V lost 6 bases and J lost 7; bases outside the gene matches: 5. The CDR3 totals 14 residues. DNA of the CDR3: TGTGCCAGCAGGCGGACAGGGGGCTTGCAGCCCCAGCATTTT. It specifies CASRRTGGLQPQHF.

The chain recombines TRBV7-3 with TRBJ1-6; D gene unclear. Germline V gene data show CDR1 as SGHTA and CDR2 as FQGTGA. This CDR3 is built from 15 residues. Deletions cut 1 base from V and 5 bases from J, with 9 bases between. The CDR3 spells CASSLRGMNNSPLHF. Written as DNA, the CDR3 is TGTGCCAGCAGCTTAAGGGGAATGAATAATTCACCCCTCCACTTT.

This clonotype has ten or more counts. This chain uses TRBV19 with TRBJ2-7; D remains ambiguous. The V gene lost 5 bases and the J gene lost 4 bases, with 15 bases spanning the gap. The V gene's germline CDR1 is LNHDA and CDR2 SQIVND (reference sequence). The CDR3 has 14 residues. This CDR3 reads CASSPTKTVYEQYF. CDR3 sequence (DNA): TGTGCCAGTAGTCCTACCAAAACAGTATACGAGCAGTACTTC.

V usage is TRBV10-3 and J usage is TRBJ2-7; 11 bases map to TRBD1. The V gene's germline CDR1 is ENHRY and CDR2 SYGVKD. The CDR3 is 14 residues long. With V trimmed by 6 bases and J by 4 bases, 5 bases remained unmatched. This chain's CDR3 is CAISLGDRGYEQYF. In DNA form, the CDR3 reads TGTGCCATCAGCTTAGGGGACAGGGGGTACGAGCAGTACTTC.

The genes are TRBV11-1 and TRBJ2-3, with D perhaps being TRBD1 or TRBD2 (7 bases each). Germline V gene data show CDR1 as SGHAT and CDR2 as FQDESV (reference sequence). The CDR3 sequence is 16 residues long. V lost 8 bases to trimming and J lost 3 bases, with 21 bases between them. This CDR3 reads CASGSRPGGGTDTQYF. For the CDR3, the DNA is TGTGCCAGCGGCTCCCGGCCAGGGGGGGGTACAGATACGCAGTATTTT.

This clonotype has only a few counts. A read error may explain this, as a much larger clone is one base away. CDR3 loop: CASMVATSAYEQYV. CDR3 sequence (DNA): TGTGCCAGCATGGTAGCGACTAGCGCCTACGAGCAGTACGTC. The chain recombines TRBV27 with TRBJ2-7, with 8 bases identical to TRBD2. Germline CDR1 reads MNHEY; CDR2 reads SMNVEV (reference sequence). Trimming took 7 bases from V and 2 from J; bases not matched to a gene: 7. The CDR3 runs 14 residues.

This clonotype has ten or more counts. The chain uses TRBV7-2 and TRBJ1-5, with D perhaps matching TRBD1 (5 bases). The length of the CDR3 is 18 residues. V gave up 0 bases and J gave up 0 bases, with 15 bases separating them. In germline, CDR1 is SGHTA, CDR2 FQGNSA. CDR3 nucleotides: TGTGCCAGCAGCTTAGCGCGAAGGGTGGGGGGTAGCAATCAGCCCCAGCATTTT. Translating gives CASSLARRVGGSNQPQHF.

The chain employs TRBV10-3 and TRBJ1-5; TRBD1 agrees at 8 bases. J was trimmed by 5 bases and V by 5 bases; bases with no gene match: 5. The CDR3 runs to 14 residues. Germline V gene data show CDR1 as ENHRY and CDR2 as SYGVKD. CDR3 nucleotides: TGTGCCATCAGTACCTCGGACAGGGATCAGCCCCAGCATTTT. Encoded protein: CAISTSDRDQPQHF.

This clonotype occurred once. A read error is possible here, since a much larger clone lies one base away. This chain's CDR3 is CASSATPNPTSHSGNAIYF. CDR3 DNA: TGTGCCAGCAGCGCGACGCCGAACCCGACAAGTCACTCTGGAAACGCCATATATTTT. This chain links TRBV9 with TRBJ1-3; D is ambiguous. The CDR3 runs 19 residues. CDR1 and CDR2 from the germline V gene are SGDLS and YYNGEE.

This clonotype was found a few times. The rearrangement links TRBV2 to TRBJ1-2; D is possibly TRBD1 (6 bases). Germline CDR1 reads SNHLY; CDR2 reads FYNNEI. There are 13 residues in the CDR3. The V and J ends lost 6 bases and 7 bases respectively, with 15 bases between them. The CDR3 reads CASRDDRSSGYTF. The CDR3 DNA follows: TGTGCCAGCAGGGATGACAGGTCGTCTGGCTACACCTTC.

For this clonotype: The germline gene is not matched at one end of the junction; a read error may be the cause. The V call is TRBV10-2, the J call TRBJ1-1; D is uncertain. This CDR3 has 13 amino acids. Germline V gives CDR1 WSHSY, CDR2 SAAADI. CDR3 DNA: TGCGCCACCCCCGCCGGGAGGAACACTGAAGCCTTCTTT. Residues: CATPAGRNTEAFF.

This sequence joins TRBV25-1 and TRBJ2-6, with unresolved D. V was cut by 3 bases and J by 1 base, with 10 bases left in between. CDR3 length equals 16 residues. Per the germline V gene, CDR1 is MGHDK and CDR2 is SYGVNS. In DNA, the CDR3 is TGTGCCAGCAGTGAGGGTGTTTTTTCTGGGGCCAACGTCCTGACTTTC. Translated, it gives CASSEGVFSGANVLTF.

This clonotype was seen at least ten times. The chain has TRBV20-1 and TRBJ2-2, with D unclear. The CDR3 totals 12 residues. Germline V gene data show CDR1 as DFQATT and CDR2 as SNEGSKA (reference sequence). The germline V and J ends were trimmed by 5 bases and 0 bases, with 4 bases remaining between them. The CDR3 spells CSAPTNTGELFF. Here the CDR3 DNA reads TGCAGTGCTCCTACGAACACCGGGGAGCTGTTTTTT.

This clonotype has ten or more counts. This chain uses TRBV25-1 with TRBJ2-3; TRBD1 might be the D (5 bases). Germline V CDR1 and CDR2: MGHDK, SYGVNS. CDR3 size: 11 residues. Trimming stripped 8 bases from V and 5 bases from J, with 8 bases between. The DNA for the CDR3 is TGTGCCAGCGCCCAGGGAGATACGCAGTATTTT. Translated: CASAQGDTQYF.

Remarks on this clonotype: A much larger clone is a single base away; this may be a read error. V gene TRBV4-1 combines with J gene TRBJ1-1; 7 bases align to TRBD1. Germline CDR1 is MGHRA and CDR2 is YSYEKL. The length of the CDR3 is 16 residues. As DNA, the CDR3 is TGCGCCAGCAGCCAAGATACGAGACAGGGAGGCACTGAAGCTCTCTTT. It encodes CASSQDTRQGGTEALF.